What follows are 19 T cell receptor beta chains derived from one specimen sequenced in a study of shared clonotypes between healthy human individuals. Only in-frame clones appear in the TCRdb table, and some are missing; sequencing was by immunoSEQ multiplex PCR. In the table there are about 730,000 clones, 72% of which are singletons. Sequencing used memory CD4+ T cells sorted from blood. Subset described: CD45RA-negative fraction. The source of these receptors is a woman aged 30 to 39 in good health.

The chain joins TRBV30 to TRBJ2-1; 9 bases align to TRBD2. Germline CDR1 and CDR2: GTSNPN and SVGIG (reference sequence). The ends lost 2 bases at V and 8 bases at J; junction bases unmatched: 13. This CDR3 region has 16 residues. CDR3 nucleotide sequence: TGTGCCTGGAGTTTCCCTAGCGGGAAAGCTTCCGATGAGCAGTTCTTC. It yields the protein CAWSFPSGKASDEQFF.

V and J are TRBV7-2 and TRBJ2-7, with no clear D. CDR1 and CDR2 from the germline V gene are SGHTA and FQGNSA. The CDR3 is 10 amino acids. V lost 5 bases, J lost 2 bases, and 1 base lay in between. CDR3 sequence (DNA): TGTGCCAGCAGCCCCTACGAGCAGTACTTC. It is translated as CASSPYEQYF.

This clone was seen more than once but under ten times. At the DNA level, this CDR3 is encoded by other sequences in the same sample as well. This chain connects TRBV19 to TRBJ2-1; 9 nucleotides match TRBD1. CDR3 length: 15 residues. With 6 bases clipped from V and 3 bases from J, the junction kept 6 bases outside the gene matches. Germline CDR1 is LNHDA and CDR2 is SQIVND (reference sequence). The CDR3 DNA reads TGTGCCAGTAGCCCTCGGACAGGGGTCTACAATGAGCAGTTCTTC. It specifies CASSPRTGVYNEQFF.

This sequence joins TRBV6-4 and TRBJ2-1; D is undetermined. The CDR3 is made up of 15 amino acids. Germline CDR1 MRHNA, CDR2 SNTAGT. V was clipped by 2 bases and J by 0 bases, with 8 bases between them. This CDR3 is CASSDSRSSYNEQFF. CDR3 nucleotide sequence: TGTGCCAGCAGTGACAGCAGGAGCTCCTACAATGAGCAGTTCTTC.

V usage is TRBV28 and J usage is TRBJ2-6; 8 bases align to TRBD1. V shed 4 bases and J 0 bases; nucleotides not matched to a gene: 14. The CDR3 runs to 20 residues. CDR1 MDHEN and CDR2 SYDVKM come from the germline V gene. This CDR3 reads CASSSLLRQGISSGANVLTF. CDR3 sequence (DNA): TGTGCCAGCAGTTCTCTCCTCCGACAGGGGATAAGCTCTGGGGCCAACGTCCTGACTTTC.

The gene calls are TRBV19 and TRBJ2-3, with 8 bases identical to TRBD1. This CDR3 has 15 amino acids. Germline V lookup: CDR1 LNHDA, CDR2 SQIVND (reference sequence). With 1 base clipped from V and 2 bases from J, the junction kept 2 bases outside the gene matches. This CDR3 is CASSIGQGITDTQYF. The CDR3 bases are TGTGCCAGTAGTATAGGACAGGGGATCACAGATACGCAGTATTTT.

The chain joins TRBV4-1 to TRBJ2-1, with 10 bases matching TRBD2. Germline CDR1 is MGHRA and CDR2 is YSYEKL. Trimming at V came to 4 bases and at J to 0 bases, leaving 15 bases not matched to a gene. This CDR3 is 20 amino acids long. The CDR3 nucleotides read TGCGCCAGCAGCCGGACCCTCCCGGCTAGCGGGGGACCCTCCTACAATGAGCAGTTCTTC. It codes for CASSRTLPASGGPSYNEQFF.

This clone was counted a single time. The CDR3 reads CASSLDTGLAGKNEQFF. CDR3 sequence (DNA): TGCGCCAGCAGCTTGGACACAGGACTAGCGGGAAAGAATGAGCAGTTCTTC. The chain recombines TRBV5-1 with TRBJ2-1, with 12 bases that match TRBD2. V gave up 0 bases and J gave up 7 bases; unmatched junction bases: 8. Germline assignment: CDR1 SGHRS and CDR2 YFSETQ. The CDR3 spans 17 residues.

V is TRBV2 and J is TRBJ2-1; no clear D gene. V was clipped by 4 bases and J by 4 bases, with 11 bases between them. There are 14 residues in the CDR3. Germline values: CDR1 SNHLY, CDR2 FYNNEI. CDR3 protein: CASSVSRLYNEQFF. The DNA for the CDR3 is TGTGCCAGCAGTGTGAGCCGACTTTACAATGAGCAGTTCTTC.

The chain links TRBV5-4 to TRBJ2-1; a weak D match, TRBD2 (6 bases). The CDR3 runs to 16 residues. CDR1 and CDR2 (germline): SGHNT, YYREEE (reference sequence). Trimming cost V 2 bases and J 0 bases, with 12 bases left between them. CDR3 bases: TGTGCCAGCAGCTTTTCGCGGGATAGCTCCTACAATGAGCAGTTCTTC. It is translated as CASSFSRDSSYNEQFF. Together with reference TRBV5-4 and TRBJ2-1, the CDR3 gives the full variable domain: ETGVTQSPTHLIKTRGQQVTLRCSSQSGHNTVSWYQQALGQGPQFIFQYYREEENGRGNFPPRFSGLQFPNYSSELNVNALELDDSALYLCASSFSRDSSYNEQFFGPGTRLTVL.

The CDR3 spells CASSLNHRNSGNTIYF. The CDR3 DNA is TGTGCCAGCAGCTTAAACCACAGAAACTCTGGAAACACCATATATTTT. The V and J genes are TRBV7-2 and TRBJ1-3; the D is unclear. There are 16 residues in the CDR3. V lost 2 bases and J 0 bases, leaving 11 bases between the germline ends. Germline V gene lookup returns CDR1 SGHTA and CDR2 FQGNSA.

The chain couples TRBV21-1 to TRBJ2-2; the DNA was not compared with TRBD2, the D call given in the table. TRBV21-1 is recorded as a pseudogene. The CDR3 is 17 residues long. The CDR3 nucleotides read TGTGCCAGCAGCAAAACAGGACTAGCGGGCCACACCGGGGAGCTGTTTTTT. Amino acids: CASSKTGLAGHTGELFF.

This chain links TRBV6-5 with TRBJ1-1; D is ambiguous. Trimming stripped 0 bases from V and 0 bases from J, with 8 bases between. The CDR3 is 15 residues long. Germline V gene lookup returns CDR1 MNHEY and CDR2 SVGAGI. In nucleotides, the CDR3 is TGTGCCAGCAGTTACTCCCGGACCATGAACACTGAAGCTTTCTTT. This translates into CASSYSRTMNTEAFF.

V is TRBV2 and J is TRBJ2-7, with 9 nucleotides matching TRBD1. This CDR3 is built from 13 residues. The J segment lost 3 bases and the V segment lost 6 bases, leaving 3 bases of the junction unmatched. The germline CDR1 and CDR2 sequences are SNHLY and FYNNEI. The chain's CDR3 is CASRETGGYEQYF. Written as DNA, the CDR3 is TGTGCCAGCAGAGAGACAGGGGGCTACGAGCAGTACTTC.

The J gene is TRBJ1-2, the V gene TRBV25-1; 7 nucleotides match TRBD1. There are 15 residues in the CDR3. Losses at the gene ends were 5 bases for V and 3 bases for J; bases not matched to a gene: 9. The germline CDR1 and CDR2 sequences are MGHDK and SYGVNS. CDR3 DNA sequence: TGTGCCAGCAGTTCTTCAGGACAGGTTTACTATGGCTACACCTTC. Protein sequence: CASSSSGQVYYGYTF.

This clone was observed at least ten times. The rearrangement joins TRBV27 to TRBJ2-1; weak D call: TRBD2 (7 bases). The V end was cut by 3 bases, the J end by 8 bases, with 20 bases between. The germline gives CDR1 MNHEY, CDR2 SMNVEV (reference sequence). This CDR3 comprises 16 residues. CDR3 DNA sequence: TGTGCCAGCAGTTTCCGTCTAGGGGGAGGGCCCTATGAGCAGTTCTTC. Its translation is CASSFRLGGGPYEQFF.

V is TRBV7-9 and J is TRBJ1-4; 9 bases line up with TRBD1. After removal of 5 bases from V and 6 bases from J, the junction contained 7 bases not matched to a gene. In germline, CDR1 is SEHNR, CDR2 FQNEAQ (reference sequence). The CDR3 has 15 amino acids. CDR3 protein: CASSRTGQGYEKLFF. Written as DNA, the CDR3 is TGTGCCAGCAGCCGAACGGGACAGGGCTATGAAAAACTGTTTTTT.

Points on this clone: Possible read error: a much larger clone is one base away. The V call is TRBV20-1, the J call TRBJ2-1, with D uncertain. V was trimmed by 1 base and J by 5 bases, leaving 3 bases between them. This CDR3 region has 11 residues. The V gene's germline CDR1 is DFQATT and CDR2 SNEGSKA (reference sequence). In DNA, the CDR3 is TGCAGTGCTAGAGGGGACAATGAGCAGTTCTTC. Translating gives CSARGDNEQFF.

The chain links TRBV7-3 to TRBJ2-1; weak D call: TRBD1 (6 bases). With 5 bases removed from V and 15 bases from J, the gap between germline ends came to 23 bases. This CDR3 contains 14 residues. The germline V gene has CDR1 SGHTA and CDR2 FQGTGA. In DNA, the CDR3 is TGTGCCAGCAGCATCCGGGACACCCTAATGGATCCGTTCTTC. Amino acid sequence: CASSIRDTLMDPFF.